This TCR beta chain was identified in a study of T cell responses to AZD1222 COVID-19 vaccine. A word on this clone: The antigen is not known.

Here immunoSEQ multiplex PCR was the method, and the copy in TCRdb shows in-frame clones only, minus some. This table holds tens of thousands of clones, around 82% found once. CDR3 size: 17 residues. Study outcomes and limitations: The number of AZD1222 recipients seropositive at baseline was only six. Vaccine-associated CD4 TCRs spanned spike, dominant at 160-218 and 743-854. The donors showed a predominance of white British ancestry and of females, with possible underestimation of clonal diversity.

The sequence was collected from an adult in good health. Material: peripheral blood, obtained on day 0 of AZD1222 vaccination. The chain joins TRBV21-1 to TRBJ1-5. TRBV21-1 is a pseudogene. CDR3 sequence reads: CASRKGPQRELNQPQHF. The DNA for the CDR3 is TGTGCCAGCAGGAAGGGGCCTCAGCGGGAACTTAATCAGCCCCAGCATTTT.